This T cell receptor beta chain was captured in a study of graft-versus-host responses after intestinal transplantation. Overall study context: Anti-thymocyte globulin induction was given to all recipients, followed by tacrolimus and steroids for around three years.

Note on this clone: Its antigen is as yet unknown.

V trimming: 0 bases; J trimming: 4 bases; junction bases outside the gene matches: 5. This CDR3 region has 16 residues. Germline CDR1 SQVTM, CDR2 ANQGSEA. TCRdb's table, derived via immunoSEQ multiplex PCR, lists solely in-frame clones and lacks some. The sample records approximately 90,000 clones, 75% to 95% being singletons. This chain uses TRBV29-1 with TRBJ2-3, with 12 bases matching TRBD2. The sample in question was unstimulated CD8+ T cells sorted from spleen or lymph node cells, obtained before transplant. The source of this sequence is a human donor who was the organ donor for an intestinal transplant. CDR3 protein: CSVEDLAGGPSDTQYF. Here the CDR3 DNA reads TGCAGCGTTGAAGATCTAGCGGGGGGGCCATCAGATACGCAGTATTTT.